This is a list of T cell receptor beta chains from one sample in a study of T cells in Graves' hyperthyroidism and ophthalmopathy. TCRdb reprocessed the multiplex PCR reads with MiXCR, giving one entry per CDR3 protein. In the table there are around 500,000 distinct CDR3 sequences, 15% to 20% of which are singletons. Sequenced sample: blood. All receptors derive from a woman between 25 and 40 years old with Graves' ophthalmopathy. The CDR3 runs from the conserved cysteine through the conserved F or W. D genes are given only for firm matches. Not every row has a clone size; where given, it reads once, few, many or a size class.

>TRBV20-1|.|.|TRBJ2-2
CSASEVNTGELFF
TGCAGTGCTAGTGAGGTGAACACCGGGGAGCTGTTTTTT
>TRBV7-2|TRBD1|many|TRBJ1-2
CAGRTGPYGYTF
TGTGCCGGCCGGACAGGGCCCTATGGCTACACCTTC
>TRBV13|.|few|TRBJ2-7
CASSLAYRNGDEQYF
TGTGCCAGCAGCTTAGCTTATAGAAACGGGGACGAGCAGTACTTC
>TRBV24-1|.|many|TRBJ2-4
CATSDPREGKNIQYF
TGTGCCACCAGTGACCCCAGGGAAGGCAAAAACATTCAGTACTTC
>TRBV6-1|TRBD2|.|TRBJ2-7
CASKSRVSSGRLREQYF
TGTGCCAGCAAGTCCCGTGTCTCTAGCGGGAGGCTACGCGAGCAGTACTTC
>TRBV7-2|TRBD2|.|TRBJ2-2
CASMTSGRTGELFF
TGTGCCAGCATGACTAGCGGGAGAACCGGGGAGCTGTTTTTT
>TRBV6-2/TRBV6-3|TRBD1|.|TRBJ2-5
CASTSGTGYVQETQYF
TGTGCCAGCACCTCGGGGACAGGTTACGTCCAAGAGACCCAGTACTTC
>TRBV10-3|.|few|TRBJ2-1
CAISDTSIGGNEQFF
TGTGCCATCAGTGATACCTCTATCGGAGGGAATGAGCAGTTCTTC
>TRBV27|TRBD1|many|TRBJ1-2
CASSFSYRGLKTYGYTF
TGTGCCAGCAGTTTCTCGTACAGGGGACTTAAGACCTATGGCTACACCTTC
>TRBV20-1|TRBD2|few|TRBJ2-4
CSAPSGIGGNIQYF
TGCAGTGCCCCGAGCGGGATAGGTGGAAACATTCAGTACTTC
>TRBV7-9|.|few|TRBJ2-2
CASSPSPGELFF
TGTGCCAGCAGCCCGAGCCCCGGGGAGCTGTTTTTT
>TRBV19|.|.|TRBJ2-5
CASSISAGGGLQETQYF
TGTGCCAGTAGTATTTCGGCTGGGGGAGGACTCCAAGAGACCCAGTACTTC
>TRBV30|.|many|TRBJ2-2
CAWSRRVTGELFF
TGTGCCTGGAGTAGGAGGGTTACCGGGGAGCTGTTTTTT
>TRBV7-9|.|.|TRBJ1-3
CASSLSGGAFSGNTIYF
TGTGCCAGCAGCTTGAGTGGTGGGGCATTCTCTGGAAACACCATATATTTT
>TRBV20-1|TRBD1|.|TRBJ2-7
CSASFETGRRVEQYF
TGCAGTGCTAGTTTTGAGACAGGGAGAAGAGTCGAGCAGTACTTC